The sequence of this T cell receptor beta chain was determined in a study of siplizumab effects on memory and regulatory T cells. Points from the study as a whole: Versus less than 35% in controls, the mappable alloreactive CD4+ clones averaged roughly 68% Treg-derived with siplizumab. Only a minority of proliferating CD4+ or CD8+ clones had an assignable naive or memory phenotype, with roughly 75-96% lacking one.

As to this clone: Its cognate antigen is unknown.

Approximately 10^5 TCR templates were measured in each sample. Only in-frame clones appear in the TCRdb table, and some are missing; sequencing was by immunoSEQ multiplex PCR. In the table there are around 82,000 clones, around 93% of which are singletons. This receptor was taken from a human donor in good health. Sequencing was carried out using CD8+ T cells sorted from blood.

CDR3 protein: CASSSGIEQFF. The CDR3, as DNA: TGTGCCAGCAGTTCAGGGATCGAGCAGTTCTTC. The chain combines TRBV27 with TRBJ2-1; D perhaps matches TRBD1 (5 bases). Trimming pared 4 bases from V and 10 bases from J, leaving 8 bases between. CDR1 MNHEY and CDR2 SMNVEV come from the germline V gene (reference sequence). The CDR3 is made up of 11 amino acids.